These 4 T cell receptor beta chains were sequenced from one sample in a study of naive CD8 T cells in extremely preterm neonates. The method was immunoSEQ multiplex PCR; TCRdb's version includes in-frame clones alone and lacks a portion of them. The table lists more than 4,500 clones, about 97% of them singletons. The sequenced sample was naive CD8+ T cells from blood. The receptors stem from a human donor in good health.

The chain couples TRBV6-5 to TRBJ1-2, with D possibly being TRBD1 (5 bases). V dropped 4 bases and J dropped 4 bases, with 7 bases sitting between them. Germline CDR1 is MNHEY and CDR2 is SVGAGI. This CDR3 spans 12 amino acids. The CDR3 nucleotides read TGTGCCAGCAGTTCAGGGTCCTATGGCTACACCTTC. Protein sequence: CASSSGSYGYTF.

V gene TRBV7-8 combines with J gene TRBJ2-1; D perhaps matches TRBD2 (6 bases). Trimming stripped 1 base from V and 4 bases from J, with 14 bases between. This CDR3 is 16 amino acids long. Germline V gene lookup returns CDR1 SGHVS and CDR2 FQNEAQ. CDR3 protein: CASSLVDGGRYNEQFF. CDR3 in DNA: TGTGCCAGCAGCTTAGTTGACGGAGGGAGGTACAATGAGCAGTTCTTC.

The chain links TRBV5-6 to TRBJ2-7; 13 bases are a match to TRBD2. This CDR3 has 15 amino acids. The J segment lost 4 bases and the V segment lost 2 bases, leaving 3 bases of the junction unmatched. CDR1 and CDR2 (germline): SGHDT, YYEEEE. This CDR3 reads CASSFLTSGGYEQYF. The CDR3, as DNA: TGTGCCAGCAGCTTCCTGACTAGCGGGGGGTACGAGCAGTACTTC. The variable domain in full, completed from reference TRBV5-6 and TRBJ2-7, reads DAGVTQSPTHLIKTRGQQVTLRCSPKSGHDTVSWYQQALGQGPQFIFQYYEEEERQRGNFPDRFSGHQFPNYSSELNVNALLLGDSALYLCASSFLTSGGYEQYFGPGTRLTVT.

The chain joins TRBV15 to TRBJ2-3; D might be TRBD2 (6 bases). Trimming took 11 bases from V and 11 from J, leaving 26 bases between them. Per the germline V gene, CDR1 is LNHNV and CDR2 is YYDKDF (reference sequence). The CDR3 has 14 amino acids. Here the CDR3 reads CASTSIGGIRGQYF. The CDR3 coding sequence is TGTGCCTCAACCTCAATCGGCGGGATCCGGGGGCAGTATTTT.